Following are 16 T cell receptor beta chains from one sample sequenced in a study of stem cell transplantation in POMP-related autoinflammatory disease. Clones were sequenced by immunoSEQ multiplex PCR, and TCRdb holds only the in-frame ones, with some missing. The sample yields some 10,000 clones, roughly three quarters seen once. The specimen comprised CD4+ T cells from PBMCs, sampled after stem cell transplantation. The receptors were gathered from a human patient with POMP-related autoinflammation and immune dysregulation (PRAID). Some T cells may have originated in the graft donor.

This clone is a singleton in its sample. The chain combines TRBV15 with TRBJ2-2; 12 bases are a match to TRBD2. The germline gives CDR1 LNHNV, CDR2 YYDKDF (reference sequence). J lost 2 bases, V lost 1 base, and 8 bases had no gene match. CDR3 size: 19 residues. CDR3 sequence reads: CATSRGGLAGGGNTGELFF. In DNA form, the CDR3 reads TGTGCCACCAGCAGAGGCGGGCTAGCGGGAGGGGGAAACACCGGGGAGCTGTTTTTT.

The chain recombines TRBV21-1 with TRBJ2-3. TRBV21-1 is tagged as a pseudogene. The CDR3 sequence is 13 residues long. The CDR3 DNA reads as TGTGCCAGCAGCAAAGGGGTTTCAGATACGCAGTATTTT. Its protein product is CASSKGVSDTQYF.

CDR3 nucleotides: TGTGCCAGCAGCTTGGGACTAGCGGGAGGTTCCTACGAGCAGTACTTC. The encoded protein is CASSLGLAGGSYEQYF. This chain joins TRBV5-8 and TRBJ2-7; the match to TRBD2 covers 13 bases. Looked up from germline, CDR1 is SGHTS and CDR2 is YDEGEE. The CDR3 extends over 16 amino acids. The V gene end was trimmed by 0 bases and the J gene end by 1 base; junction bases not matched to a gene: 1.

The CDR3 loop reads CASSLTSGAAYEQYF. The DNA for the CDR3 is TGTGCCAGCAGCCTTACTAGCGGAGCTGCCTACGAGCAGTACTTC. The chain joins TRBV11-2 to TRBJ2-7, with TRBD2 matching over 8 bases. Per the germline V gene, CDR1 is SGHAT and CDR2 is FQNNGV. J lost 2 bases, V lost 5 bases, and 8 bases had no gene match. The CDR3 length is 15 residues.

The genes are TRBV18 and TRBJ2-7; D call uncertain. The germline V and J ends were trimmed by 3 bases and 4 bases, with 7 bases remaining between them. Germline CDR1 reads KGHSH; CDR2 reads LQKENI. The CDR3 spans 12 residues. CDR3 sequence reads: CASSPQIYEQYF. CDR3 coding DNA: TGTGCCAGCTCACCTCAAATTTACGAGCAGTACTTC.

CDR3 in DNA: TGTGCCAGCAGTATCCTGGATGCCTTTGAAGCTTTCTTT. Translated: CASSILDAFEAFF. The gene calls are TRBV12-3 or TRBV12-4 and TRBJ1-1; D call uncertain. This CDR3 comprises 13 residues. The V end lost 5 bases, the J end lost 7 bases, and 14 bases lay between the germline ends.

This clone came up once. This chain uses TRBV4-1 with TRBJ1-2, with 8 bases identical to TRBD1. Germline loops: CDR1 MGHRA, CDR2 YSYEKL. This CDR3 has 13 amino acids. The trim removed 5 bases at V and 7 bases at J, leaving 6 bases unmatched. This chain's CDR3 is CASSSSDRVGYTF. In DNA, the CDR3 is TGCGCCAGCAGCTCCTCGGACAGGGTTGGCTACACCTTC.

The chain couples TRBV7-9 to TRBJ2-7, with TRBD2 matching 11 bases. The CDR3 is 15 amino acids. V lost 4 bases, J lost 5 bases, and 7 bases stayed unmatched. Germline V gene sequence: CDR1 SEHNR, CDR2 FQNEAQ (reference sequence). CDR3 bases: TGTGCCAGCAGCTACCTGACTAGCGGGATGCACGAGCAGTACTTC. Amino acids: CASSYLTSGMHEQYF.

This clone showed up just once. V usage is TRBV10-3 and J usage is TRBJ2-6; a possible D gene is TRBD1 (6 bases). Germline V gives CDR1 ENHRY, CDR2 SYGVKD. Trimming took 6 bases from V and 1 from J, leaving 7 bases between them. CDR3 length: 14 residues. For the CDR3, the DNA is TGTGCCATCAGACAGGGTTCTGGGGCCAACGTCCTGACTTTC. Translated: CAIRQGSGANVLTF.

The genes are TRBV30 and TRBJ1-1; TRBD1 agrees at 7 bases. This CDR3 region has 14 residues. Trimming removed 6 bases from V and 3 bases from J; junction bases left unmatched: 10. CDR1 is GTSNPN, CDR2 SVGIG, per germline (reference sequence). Here the CDR3 DNA reads TGTGCCTGCGACAGGGAAGTAGGGGACACTGAAGCTTTCTTT. Translated, it gives CACDREVGDTEAFF.

As DNA, the CDR3 is TGTGCCAGCAGCCCCCGACTAGCGGGAACCCCCAATGAGCAGTTCTTC. It encodes CASSPRLAGTPNEQFF. V and J are TRBV7-9 and TRBJ2-1, with 11 bases identical to TRBD2. J lost 6 bases, V lost 5 bases, and 9 bases had no gene match. The length of the CDR3 is 16 residues. Germline V gene data show CDR1 as SEHNR and CDR2 as FQNEAQ (reference sequence).

This chain joins TRBV30 and TRBJ2-5; D perhaps matches TRBD1 (6 bases). Trimming cost V 2 bases and J 1 base, with 8 bases left between them. The CDR3 spans 13 residues. Per germline, CDR1 GTSNPN and CDR2 SVGIG (reference sequence). CDR3 residues: CAWSRTVQETQYF. The CDR3 DNA follows: TGTGCCTGGAGTCGGACAGTCCAAGAGACCCAGTACTTC.

J is TRBJ2-7 and V is TRBV30; the match to TRBD1 covers 9 bases. The length of the CDR3 is 15 residues. CDR1 and CDR2 (germline): GTSNPN, SVGIG (reference sequence). CDR3 DNA sequence: TGTGCTCGGGACAGGGAAGCGGGTGAGACCTACGAGCAGTACTTC. Amino acid sequence: CARDREAGETYEQYF.

The chain links TRBV3-1 (or the pseudogene TRBV3-2) to TRBJ2-2; D is ambiguous. Germline CDR1 and CDR2: LGHDT and YNNKEL (reference sequence). V was clipped by 8 bases and J by 3 bases, with 10 bases between them. The CDR3 contains 13 residues. The CDR3 sequence is CASRLADTGELFF. CDR3 DNA sequence: TGTGCCAGCCGTTTGGCGGACACCGGGGAGCTGTTTTTT.

The chain links TRBV27 to TRBJ2-1; unclear D gene. Trimming took 1 base from V and 3 from J, leaving 13 bases between them. This CDR3 region has 16 residues. The germline CDR1 and CDR2 sequences are MNHEY and SMNVEV (reference sequence). CDR3 residues: CASSLLRTLLYNEQFF. The CDR3 DNA reads as TGTGCCAGCAGTTTATTGCGGACCCTACTCTACAATGAGCAGTTCTTC.

The chain carries TRBV19 and TRBJ2-7, with TRBD1 identical over 8 bases. V lost 5 bases and J lost 4; bases outside the gene matches: 16. The CDR3 totals 17 residues. CDR1 is LNHDA and CDR2 is SQIVND in the germline V gene (reference sequence). The CDR3 sequence: CASSRAGQAFPGYEQYF. The CDR3 region has the DNA TGTGCCAGTAGTCGTGCGGGACAGGCATTCCCAGGATACGAGCAGTACTTC.